This note documents a single TCR beta chain sequence. The V end lost 4 bases, the J end lost 5 bases, and 8 bases lay between the germline ends. The CDR3 is 13 residues long. Germline values: CDR1 SGHAT, CDR2 FQDESV (reference sequence). This record comes from a study of blood T cell repertoires in COVID-19. Sequenced by immunoSEQ multiplex PCR; TCRdb stores in-frame clones only, minus some. The table records some 56,000 clones, around 81% of them present only once. The chain combines TRBV11-1 with TRBJ2-2; D may be TRBD1 (6 bases). The receptor was derived from a man in his 60s with acute or convalescent COVID-19. Sequencing was performed on peripheral blood. The CDR3 region is CASSWDITGELFF. DNA for the CDR3: TGTGCCAGCAGCTGGGACATAACCGGGGAGCTGTTTTTT.